A single sample gave rise to the 13 T cell receptor beta chains below, sequenced in a study of T cell repertoires in cytomegalovirus infection. Via MiXCR, TCRdb re-called the reads, giving one row per CDR3 protein. This sample carries 370,000 or so distinct CDR3 sequences, around a third of them seen once, and the ten largest clones take approximately 15%. No antigen has been identified for these receptors. The source material was cultured PBMCs, sampled from culture after CMV antigen stimulation. Source of these receptors: a human donor in good health (CMV status not recorded). Some clones in this sample may be carry-over from other donors' samples.

This clonotype has at least ten counts. This sequence joins TRBV7-2 and TRBJ2-3; no reliable D call. There are 15 residues in the CDR3. Germline V gives CDR1 SGHTA, CDR2 FQGNSA. V gave up 1 base and J gave up 3 bases, with 11 bases separating them. The DNA for the CDR3 is TGTGCCAGCAGCTTAGATTGGGGTAGTACAGATACGCAGTATTTT. Its protein is CASSLDWGSTDTQYF. Filled out from reference TRBV7-2 and TRBJ2-3, the complete variable domain reads GAGVSQSPSNKVTEKGKDVELRCDPISGHTALYWYRQSLGQGLEFLIYFQGNSAPDKSGLPSDRFSAERTGGSVSTLTIQRTQQEDSAVYLCASSLDWGSTDTQYFGPGTRLTVL.

This clonotype has just a few counts. This rearrangement joins TRBV28 to TRBJ1-3; a weak D match, TRBD1 (5 bases). Germline V CDR1 and CDR2: MDHEN, SYDVKM. The CDR3 spans 16 residues. Deletions cut 6 bases from V and 5 bases from J, with 20 bases between. CDR3 sequence (DNA): TGTGCCAGCAGCCTTTTTGACAGCGTCGAAAGAAACACCATATATTTT. Translation gives CASSLFDSVERNTIYF.

V usage is TRBV28 and J usage is TRBJ1-1; D uncertain. Germline CDR1 reads MDHEN; CDR2 reads SYDVKM. The CDR3 sequence is 14 residues long. The ends were cut back, 7 bases at V and 2 bases at J, with 14 bases in the middle. The CDR3: CASTHGPPNTEAFF. Here the CDR3 DNA reads TGTGCCAGCACCCATGGACCACCTAACACTGAAGCTTTCTTT. The complete variable domain, with remaining parts taken from reference TRBV28 and TRBJ1-1, reads DVKVTQSSRYLVKRTGEKVFLECVQDMDHENMFWYRQDPGLGLRLIYFSYDVKMKEKGDIPEGYSVSREKKERFSLILESASTNQTSMYLCASTHGPPNTEAFFGQGTRLTVV.

This clonotype was detected only a few times. The V gene is TRBV28, the J gene TRBJ2-7; the D is unclear. V was cut by 5 bases and J by 4 bases, with 6 bases left in between. The germline V gene encodes CDR1 MDHEN and CDR2 SYDVKM. The CDR3 is 11 amino acids. CDR3 sequence reads: CASSRLYEQYF. DNA of the CDR3: TGTGCCAGCAGTCGGTTATACGAGCAGTACTTC.

The chain employs TRBV6-5 and TRBJ2-5; possibly TRBD2 for D (7 bases). The germline gives CDR1 MNHEY, CDR2 SVGAGI. The CDR3 is made up of 12 amino acids. The V gene lost 7 bases and the J gene lost 5 bases, with 11 bases spanning the gap. For the CDR3, the DNA is TGTGCCAGCATAGGGGGGGGGGAGACCCAGTACTTC. Translated, it gives CASIGGGETQYF.

The chain links TRBV6-2 or TRBV6-3 to TRBJ2-1; 14 bases are a match to TRBD2. The CDR3 contains 16 residues. Germline CDR1 and CDR2: MNHEY and SVGEGT. Trimming cost V 5 bases and J 8 bases; bases outside gene matches: 8. As DNA, the CDR3 is TGTGCCAGCAGTGTACGGGGACTAGCGGGAGTCGATGAGCAGTTCTTC. It specifies CASSVRGLAGVDEQFF.

This chain uses TRBV7-2 with TRBJ2-3; no clear D. There are 14 residues in the CDR3. The germline CDR1 and CDR2 sequences are SGHTA and FQGNSA. Trimming shortened V by 3 bases and J by 2 bases, and 9 bases separated the two germline ends. The CDR3 here is CASSFGSATDTQYF. CDR3 nucleotide sequence: TGTGCCAGCAGCTTCGGCAGTGCCACAGATACGCAGTATTTT.

This chain links TRBV12-3 or TRBV12-4 with TRBJ2-7; D is uncertain. Deletions cut 3 bases from V and 7 bases from J, with 10 bases between. The CDR3 has 12 amino acids. This chain's CDR3 is CASSFRYEEQYF. CDR3 nucleotide sequence: TGTGCCAGCAGTTTCCGGTATGAAGAGCAGTACTTC.

A few counts support this clonotype. J is TRBJ2-5 and V is TRBV19; perhaps TRBD1 as D (6 bases). The length of the CDR3 is 15 residues. In germline, CDR1 is LNHDA, CDR2 SQIVND (reference sequence). V lost 4 bases to trimming and J lost 7 bases, with 19 bases between them. The CDR3 region has the DNA TGTGCCAGTAGTACTGGGACCTCCCTCAGGGGGACCCAGTACTTC. Protein sequence: CASSTGTSLRGTQYF.

The chain combines TRBV12-3 or TRBV12-4 with TRBJ2-3, with 7 bases fitting TRBD2. This CDR3 comprises 13 residues. V lost 5 bases and J lost 4; bases outside the gene matches: 3. The CDR3 DNA follows: TGTGCCAGCAGTAGGGACTACCCAGATACGCAGTATTTT. Its protein product is CASSRDYPDTQYF.

The rearrangement joins TRBV7-4 to TRBJ2-7, with D perhaps TRBD1 (6 bases). CDR3 length equals 16 residues. V shed 1 base and J shed 2 bases, with 15 bases lying between them. Germline values: CDR1 SGHVT, CDR2 SQSDAQ. The CDR3 coding sequence is TGTGCCAGCAGCTTAGGGCTGGGGGACACTCCCTACGAGCAGTACTTC. Amino acids: CASSLGLGDTPYEQYF.

The chain links TRBV29-1 to TRBJ2-7, with TRBD1 matching over 7 bases. The CDR3 has 14 amino acids. Losses at the gene ends were 5 bases for V and 3 bases for J; bases not matched to a gene: 10. The germline V gene has CDR1 SQVTM and CDR2 ANQGSEA. The CDR3 protein is CSVRTQAGGYEQYF. CDR3 DNA: TGCAGCGTTAGAACGCAGGCAGGGGGCTACGAGCAGTACTTC.

The sample holds a few counts of this clonotype. The rearrangement joins TRBV2 to TRBJ2-1, with TRBD2 matching over 9 bases. From germline, CDR1 is SNHLY and CDR2 FYNNEI. V shed 8 bases and J 8 bases; nucleotides not matched to a gene: 1. This CDR3 has 11 amino acids. CDR3 residues: CASLAGYEQFF. CDR3 nucleotides: TGTGCCAGCCTAGCGGGATATGAGCAGTTCTTC.